This is a list of T cell receptor beta chains from one sample in a study of blood T cell repertoires in COVID-19. The method was immunoSEQ multiplex PCR; TCRdb's version includes in-frame clones alone and lacks a portion of them. This sample carries 200,000 to 300,000 clones, around 87% of them seen once, and the ten largest clones take roughly 4.9%. The sequencing sample was made of peripheral blood. The source is a woman aged 55-69 years with COVID-19, enrolled during active disease. The CDR3 runs from the conserved cysteine through the conserved F or W. D genes are given only for firm matches. Size is stated for part of the rows, as once, few or many counts, or as a class when the clone is expanded.

CDR3nt	CDR3aa	len	d_gene	v_gene	j_gene	abundance
TGTGCCAGCGCGAGGAGGAATCCCAACAATGAGCAGTTCTTC	CASARRNPNNEQFF	14	NA	TRBV28	TRBJ2-1	NA
TGTGCCAGCAGCCCCAGCGGGAGTGTCTTGAATGAGCAGTTCTTC	CASSPSGSVLNEQFF	15	TRBD2	TRBV7-3	TRBJ2-1	NA
TGTGCCAGTAGTTTACTGGGCCCGAGCTCTGGAAACACCATATATTTT	CASSLLGPSSGNTIYF	16	NA	TRBV19	TRBJ1-3	once
TGCGCCAGCAGCCAAGATCAGGCAGGGACTGGAAACACCATATATTTT	CASSQDQAGTGNTIYF	16	NA	TRBV4-3	TRBJ1-3	NA
TGCGCCAGCAGCACAGGACTAGGCAATGAGCAGTTCTTC	CASSTGLGNEQFF	13	TRBD2	TRBV5-1	TRBJ2-1	NA
TGTGCCAGCAGTTTGACAGGGAGCCATGGCTACACCTTC	CASSLTGSHGYTF	13	TRBD1	TRBV28	TRBJ1-2	NA
TGTGCCAGCAGCTTGGTGGGGGGAGGCTACGAGCAGTACTTC	CASSLVGGGYEQYF	14	NA	TRBV5-4	TRBJ2-7	NA
TGTGCCAGTACTACAGGGACAGGTCGAAGCAATCAGCCCCAGCATTTT	CASTTGTGRSNQPQHF	16	TRBD1	TRBV19	TRBJ1-5	few
TGCAGCGTCGCCCCGGGACTAGCGGGAGGGGAGACCCAGTACTTC	CSVAPGLAGGETQYF	15	TRBD2	TRBV29-1	TRBJ2-5	NA
TGTGCCAGCAGCCATCAAGCGGGAGGGGTTAATGAGCAGTTCTTC	CASSHQAGGVNEQFF	15	TRBD2	TRBV7-3	TRBJ2-1	NA
TGTGCCACCAGTGACTCCAGTTTTAACTATGGCTACACCTTC	CATSDSSFNYGYTF	14	NA	TRBV24-1	TRBJ1-2	NA
TGTGCCAGCGGGAGCTCCTATAATTCACCCCTCCACTTT	CASGSSYNSPLHF	13	NA	TRBV25-1	TRBJ1-6	NA
TGTGCCAGCAGTCCCGGGACAGGGTGGCAGACCCAGTACTTC	CASSPGTGWQTQYF	14	TRBD1	TRBV27	TRBJ2-5	NA
TGTGCCAGCAGCGCAGGGTACCCAAGGACACCCCTCCACTTT	CASSAGYPRTPLHF	14	NA	TRBV5-4	TRBJ1-6	once
TGTGCCAGCGGGACAGGGTGGTCCTACGAGCAGTACTTC	CASGTGWSYEQYF	13	TRBD1	TRBV19	TRBJ2-7	NA
TGTGCCAGCAGCCCCGGGGGACAGCTCCTGAGGGGCTACACCTTC	CASSPGGQLLRGYTF	15	TRBD1	TRBV11-2	TRBJ1-2	NA
TGTGCCAGCAGCCACAGGGGGCAAGGGGCCAACGTCCTGACTTTC	CASSHRGQGANVLTF	15	TRBD1	TRBV4-2	TRBJ2-6	NA
TGTGCCAGCAGGACAGATCAACCTTCCTACGAGCAGTACTTC	CASRTDQPSYEQYF	14	NA	TRBV2	TRBJ2-7	NA
TGTGCCAGCTCTGACCAGGGTGGCTACACCTTC	CASSDQGGYTF	11	NA	TRBV18	TRBJ1-2	NA
TGTGCCTGGAGGCCTCTATACACTGAAGCTTTCTTT	CAWRPLYTEAFF	12	NA	TRBV30	TRBJ1-1	NA
TGCAGCGTTGAATGGGGGCGCGGCACTGAAGCTTTCTTT	CSVEWGRGTEAFF	13	NA	TRBV29-1	TRBJ1-1	NA
TGTGCCATCAGTGAGGTCGGTCCGAGCTCCTATAATTCACCCCTCCACTTT	CAISEVGPSSYNSPLHF	17	NA	TRBV10-3	TRBJ1-6	NA
TGCAGTGCTAGGTTCGCGGAAGCTTTCTTT	CSARFAEAFF	10	NA	TRBV20-1	TRBJ1-1	NA
TGTGCCAGTAGCCGACCCACTAGCGACCCTTCCAATGAGCAGTTCTTC	CASSRPTSDPSNEQFF	16	TRBD2	TRBV19	TRBJ2-1	NA
TGTGCCAGCAGCTTCAAGAGTAACACTGAAGCTTTCTTT	CASSFKSNTEAFF	13	NA	TRBV7-9	TRBJ1-1	NA
TGTGCCAGCTCACCACAGGACAGGGGCGCGGCAGATACGCAGTATTTT	CASSPQDRGAADTQYF	16	TRBD1	TRBV18	TRBJ2-3	NA
TGCAGTGCTCCCCAGGGAAGTGAGCAGTTCTTC	CSAPQGSEQFF	11	NA	TRBV20-1	TRBJ2-1	few
TGTGCCAGCAGCTCCCAGGACAGGGGAGGTCAGCCCCAGCATTTT	CASSSQDRGGQPQHF	15	TRBD1	TRBV7-2	TRBJ1-5	NA
TGTGCCAGCAGCTTAGAGGGGGACAGTCTTAATTCACCCCTCCACTTT	CASSLEGDSLNSPLHF	16	TRBD1	TRBV13	TRBJ1-6	NA
TGTGCCAGCAGCCAAGCCGGGACTAGCGGGAGGGAGGGGGATACGCAGTATTTT	CASSQAGTSGREGDTQYF	18	TRBD2	TRBV4-2	TRBJ2-3	NA
TGTGCCAGCAGTTTCGGGGGTCCTAGATCCTACAATGAGCAGTTCTTC	CASSFGGPRSYNEQFF	16	NA	TRBV27	TRBJ2-1	once
TGTGCCAGCAGCTTGGGCCAGGCCTACAATGAGCAGTTCTTC	CASSLGQAYNEQFF	14	NA	TRBV5-8	TRBJ2-1	NA
TGTGCCAGCAGCTTAGCTGTAGGGGCGGTCTTC	CASSLAVGAVF	11	NA	TRBV7-9	TRBJ2-7	NA
TGTGCCAGCAGCTTAGTGATGGGACAGTCCTCTGGAAACACCATATATTTT	CASSLVMGQSSGNTIYF	17	TRBD1	TRBV7-8	TRBJ1-3	NA
TGCGCCAGCAGCTTGGTACAGGGCTCCTACGAGCAGTACTTC	CASSLVQGSYEQYF	14	NA	TRBV5-1	TRBJ2-7	NA
TGTGCCAGCAGTTTAACAGGGACTGAAGCTTTCTTT	CASSLTGTEAFF	12	NA	TRBV6-5	TRBJ1-1	once
TGTGCCAGCAGCCAAGACTGGACAGGATTGGTAGGAAGGCATGGCTACACCTTC	CASSQDWTGLVGRHGYTF	18	TRBD1	TRBV3-1/TRBV3-2	TRBJ1-2	NA
TGTGCCAGCAGCGCCCGGACTAGCGGGAGCCACGAGCAGTACTTC	CASSARTSGSHEQYF	15	TRBD2	TRBV11-3	TRBJ2-7	NA
TGTGCCAGCAGCCTAAGAGCGAACACTGAAGCTTTCTTT	CASSLRANTEAFF	13	NA	TRBV7-6	TRBJ1-1	NA
TGTGCCAGCACCACGGACAGGGACGGCTACACCTTC	CASTTDRDGYTF	12	TRBD1	TRBV6-5	TRBJ1-2	NA
TGTGCCAGCTCACCGGGACAGGGAGCGACCTTC	CASSPGQGATF	11	TRBD1	TRBV18	TRBJ1-2	NA
TGCAGTGCTAGTTCGGCTAGCTCCTACGAGCAGTACTTC	CSASSASSYEQYF	13	NA	TRBV20-1	TRBJ2-7	NA